This T cell receptor beta chain was captured by sequencing in a study of T cells in Graves' hyperthyroidism and ophthalmopathy. Whole-study findings and limits: Ophthalmopathy cases were set apart from stable hyperthyroidism by a 13 V-J model.

Amplification of TCR beta CDR3 regions was performed using RNA transcripts as template. The TCR CDR3 was amplified in a first-round RT-PCR using the HTBI primer set. TCRdb re-called the multiplex PCR reads through MiXCR, storing one row per CDR3 protein. The data contain 250,000 to 300,000 distinct CDR3 sequences, roughly 13% of them singletons. The germline V gene encodes CDR1 SGHTS and CDR2 YDEGEE. Deletions cut 3 bases from V and 1 base from J, with 16 bases between. The CDR3 totals 16 residues. This clonotype showed up many times. Its antigen is currently unknown. The genes are TRBV5-8 and TRBJ1-2; D possibly corresponds to TRBD1 (5 bases). Sequencing used blood. The sequence was collected from a woman between 40 and 55 years old with Graves' hyperthyroidism. The CDR3 DNA follows: TGTGCCAGCAGCTGGGCCGGGACGGAAATTAACTATGGCTACACCTTC. Residues: CASSWAGTEINYGYTF. Combining the CDR3 with reference TRBV5-8 and TRBJ1-2 gives the whole variable domain EAGVTQSPTHLIKTRGQQATLRCSPISGHTSVYWYQQALGLGLQFLLWYDEGEERNRGNFPPRFSGRQFPNYSSELNVNALELEDSALYLCASSWAGTEINYGYTFGSGTRLTVV.